This T cell receptor (beta chain) was sequenced for a study of blood T cell repertoires in COVID-19. Study at large: Samples of COVID-19 (acute and convalescent) were obtained from the United States, Italy and Spain. T cells, B-cell-depleted T cells, or PBMCs supplied cDNA or gDNA.

Per the germline V gene, CDR1 is SGHTA and CDR2 is FQGNSA. The V end was cut by 6 bases, the J end by 7 bases, with 19 bases between. This CDR3 is built from 16 residues. Authors' processing steps: The assay estimated nucleated cells by amplifying reference gene primers. Sequencing used immunoSEQ multiplex PCR; TCRdb keeps in-frame clones, though not all of them. V and J calls plus clone size are reproduced from that table; the DNA served to infer D and trimming. This sample has tens of thousands of clones, with over 75% found just once. This receptor was taken from a man in his sixties or seventies with acute or convalescent COVID-19. The V and J genes are TRBV7-2 and TRBJ1-6, with a tentative D call TRBD1 (6 bases). Input material: peripheral blood. CDR3: CASSFGRGQGNSPLHF. CDR3 in DNA: TGTGCCAGCAGTTTCGGACGAGGGCAGGGGAATTCACCCCTCCACTTT.